This T cell receptor (beta chain) was profiled in a study of cytotoxic CD8 clonotypes in ibrutinib-treated CLL. At the level of the study: Results showed around 24 partial and 2 complete responses; following median about 68 months, 14 remained remitted, approximately 12 advanced.

Study-level findings and limits: Clonality increased with ibrutinib response but returned toward baseline at progression. The public clonotypes identified were infrequent and showed contraction or stability on treatment. Clonality was higher at baseline than in age-matched healthy donors and tracked circulating CD8+ T-cell counts.

Worth noting for this clone: Its antigen is currently unknown.

The repertoire was sequenced with immunoSEQ multiplex PCR; TCRdb's copy has only in-frame clones and lacks some. The sample consists of 20,000 to 25,000 clones, roughly 70% of them appearing once. The CDR3 runs 12 residues. V was shortened by 6 bases and J by 8 bases, with 11 bases between the two germline ends. Germline V gene data show CDR1 as PRHDT and CDR2 as FYEKMQ (reference sequence). The TCR was taken from a human donor with chronic lymphocytic leukemia. This sequence joins TRBV13 and TRBJ2-1, with D tentatively TRBD2 (7 bases). The source was PBMCs, collected after 12 months of ibrutinib treatment. The CDR3: CASSTGGHEQFF. The CDR3 DNA follows: TGTGCCAGCAGTACCGGGGGGCATGAGCAGTTCTTC.